This T cell receptor (beta chain) was captured in a study of T cell changes during pregnancy in multiple sclerosis. Looked up from germline, CDR1 is SQVTM and CDR2 is ANQGSEA. V dropped 5 bases and J dropped 0 bases, with 13 bases sitting between them. CDR3 length: 14 residues. The protocol was immunoSEQ multiplex PCR, while the TCRdb copy is restricted to in-frame clones and leaves out a portion. The sample shows roughly 110,000 clones, roughly nine tenths of them seen only once. The chain uses TRBV29-1 and TRBJ1-2, with unresolved D. The sample in question was peripheral blood, obtained before pregnancy. The TCR comes from a female donor with multiple sclerosis, enrolled in a pregnancy study. The chain's CDR3 is CSVLSRGANYGYTF. The CDR3 region has the DNA TGCAGCGTTCTCAGCCGAGGCGCTAACTATGGCTACACCTTC.